The sequence of this TCR beta chain was determined in a study of T cell repertoires in cytomegalovirus infection. Overall study context: CMV infection together with matching HLA type was indicated by public TCR beta signatures. Findings and limits, study-wide: CMV-specific TCR beta clonotypes restricted by HLA-C were the ones dominating the ex vivo response.

This clonotype was found a few times. Its specificity is not known. The CDR3 is 15 residues long. CDR1 MDHEN and CDR2 SYDVKM come from the germline V gene. Unmatched junction bases numbered 5, after V lost 3 bases and J lost 5 bases. TCRdb redid the calling of the reads with MiXCR, one entry per CDR3 protein. Of about 180,000 distinct CDR3 sequences in the sample, about 18% were seen once. The sample taken for sequencing was CD8+ T cells from PBMCs. The chain uses TRBV28 and TRBJ2-5; 11 bases match TRBD2. The sequence came from a human donor in good health (CMV status not recorded). Some clones in this sample may be carry-over from other donors' samples. CDR3 DNA: TGTGCCAGCAGTTTTAGCGGGGGGGCCCGGGAGACCCAGTACTTC. Amino acids: CASSFSGGARETQYF.